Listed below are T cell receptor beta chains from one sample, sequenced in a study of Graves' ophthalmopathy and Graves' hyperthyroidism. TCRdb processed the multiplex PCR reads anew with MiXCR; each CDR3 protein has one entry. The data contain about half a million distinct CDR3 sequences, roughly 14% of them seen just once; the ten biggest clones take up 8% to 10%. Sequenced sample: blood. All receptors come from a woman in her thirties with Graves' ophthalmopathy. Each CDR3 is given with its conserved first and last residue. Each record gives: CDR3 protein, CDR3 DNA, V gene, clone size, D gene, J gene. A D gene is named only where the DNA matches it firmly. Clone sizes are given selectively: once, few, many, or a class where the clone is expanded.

CDR3 protein: CASSPVRGPGYTF; CDR3 DNA: TGTGCCAGCAGCCCGGTTCGGGGGCCTGGCTACACCTTC; V gene: TRBV7-9; clone size: many; D gene: NA; J gene: TRBJ1-2
CDR3 protein: CASSGVREERGTEAFF; CDR3 DNA: TGTGCCAGCAGCGGGGTAAGGGAGGAGAGGGGGACTGAAGCTTTCTTT; V gene: TRBV11-1; clone size: NA; D gene: NA; J gene: TRBJ1-1
CDR3 protein: CAISESRREQYF; CDR3 DNA: TGTGCCATCAGTGAGTCGAGACGGGAGCAGTACTTC; V gene: TRBV10-3; clone size: NA; D gene: NA; J gene: TRBJ2-7
CDR3 protein: CASGGATEAFF; CDR3 DNA: TGTGCCAGCGGAGGAGCGACTGAAGCTTTCTTT; V gene: TRBV6-1; clone size: many; D gene: NA; J gene: TRBJ1-1
CDR3 protein: CSASWLTNTGELFF; CDR3 DNA: TGCAGTGCTAGTTGGCTGACTAACACCGGGGAGCTGTTTTTT; V gene: TRBV20-1; clone size: many; D gene: NA; J gene: TRBJ2-2
CDR3 protein: CASSPPRGVEQYF; CDR3 DNA: TGTGCCAGCAGCCCCCCCCGGGGGGTGGAGCAGTACTTC; V gene: TRBV7-9; clone size: many; D gene: TRBD2; J gene: TRBJ2-7
CDR3 protein: CASRPTGPITGELFF; CDR3 DNA: TGTGCCAGCCGCCCGACAGGGCCCATCACCGGGGAGCTGTTTTTT; V gene: TRBV25-1; clone size: many; D gene: TRBD1; J gene: TRBJ2-2
CDR3 protein: CASSQGDRGYTGELFF; CDR3 DNA: TGTGCCAGTAGTCAGGGGGACAGGGGTTACACCGGGGAGCTGTTTTTT; V gene: TRBV19; clone size: few; D gene: TRBD1; J gene: TRBJ2-2
CDR3 protein: CATSIQKAGTTYSPLHF; CDR3 DNA: TGTGCCACCAGCATTCAAAAAGCCGGGACTACGTATTCACCCCTCCACTTT; V gene: TRBV15; clone size: many; D gene: NA; J gene: TRBJ1-6
CDR3 protein: CAWSVREKQETQYF; CDR3 DNA: TGTGCCTGGAGTGTCCGGGAGAAACAAGAGACCCAGTACTTC; V gene: TRBV30; clone size: NA; D gene: NA; J gene: TRBJ2-5
CDR3 protein: CASSVNSLPEETLHF; CDR3 DNA: TGTGCCAGCAGCGTAAATTCACTCCCTGAAGAAACCCTCCACTTT; V gene: TRBV9; clone size: many; D gene: NA; J gene: TRBJ1-6
CDR3 protein: CASSESAVGTVSSQNIQYF; CDR3 DNA: TGTGCCAGCAGTGAATCGGCCGTCGGGACAGTGTCTAGCCAAAACATTCAGTACTTC; V gene: TRBV6-1; clone size: many; D gene: TRBD1; J gene: TRBJ2-4
CDR3 protein: CASSVGLRGTEAFF; CDR3 DNA: TGTGCCAGCAGTGTGGGCCTTCGGGGGACTGAAGCTTTCTTT; V gene: TRBV2; clone size: NA; D gene: NA; J gene: TRBJ1-1
CDR3 protein: CASRRQMASDTQYF; CDR3 DNA: TGTGCCAGCAGGAGACAGATGGCGTCAGATACGCAGTATTTT; V gene: TRBV2; clone size: NA; D gene: NA; J gene: TRBJ2-3
CDR3 protein: CASSVGRLAGAYEQYF; CDR3 DNA: TGTGCCAGCAGCGTAGGGCGACTAGCGGGGGCCTACGAGCAGTACTTC; V gene: TRBV9; clone size: many; D gene: TRBD2; J gene: TRBJ2-7
CDR3 protein: CASSLTASGLSYEQYF; CDR3 DNA: TGTGCCAGCAGCTTAACGGCTAGCGGGCTCTCCTACGAGCAGTACTTC; V gene: TRBV7-2; clone size: many; D gene: TRBD2; J gene: TRBJ2-7
CDR3 protein: CSAPNPRGITEAFF; CDR3 DNA: TGCAGTGCACCCAATCCCAGGGGAATCACTGAAGCTTTCTTT; V gene: TRBV20-1; clone size: many; D gene: NA; J gene: TRBJ1-1
CDR3 protein: CVSSPDRTYEQYF; CDR3 DNA: TGTGTCAGCAGTCCAGACAGGACCTACGAGCAGTACTTC; V gene: TRBV12-3/TRBV12-4; clone size: NA; D gene: NA; J gene: TRBJ2-7
CDR3 protein: CASSPTTTGGALGQYF; CDR3 DNA: TGTGCCAGCAGTCCCACTACTACAGGGGGCGCGTTGGGGCAGTACTTC; V gene: TRBV27; clone size: many; D gene: TRBD1; J gene: TRBJ2-7
CDR3 protein: CATSRDRYQETQYF; CDR3 DNA: TGTGCCACCAGCAGGGACAGATACCAAGAGACCCAGTACTTC; V gene: TRBV15; clone size: NA; D gene: NA; J gene: TRBJ2-5
CDR3 protein: CATRTGTNSPLHF; CDR3 DNA: TGTGCCACAAGGACAGGGACTAATTCACCCCTCCACTTT; V gene: TRBV6-5; clone size: many; D gene: TRBD1; J gene: TRBJ1-6
CDR3 protein: CATRWGAYSSTYEQYF; CDR3 DNA: TGTGCCACCAGATGGGGGGCCTACTCTTCAACCTACGAGCAGTACTTC; V gene: TRBV28; clone size: few; D gene: NA; J gene: TRBJ2-7
CDR3 protein: CASRRPGQYYYEQYF; CDR3 DNA: TGTGCCAGCAGAAGACCGGGACAGTACTACTACGAGCAGTACTTC; V gene: TRBV6-1; clone size: many; D gene: TRBD1; J gene: TRBJ2-7
CDR3 protein: CSARFSGREETQYF; CDR3 DNA: TGCAGTGCTCGATTTAGCGGGAGAGAGGAGACCCAGTACTTC; V gene: TRBV20-1; clone size: many; D gene: TRBD2; J gene: TRBJ2-5
CDR3 protein: CASSTTGSGNTIYF; CDR3 DNA: TGTGCCAGCAGTACAACAGGGTCTGGAAACACCATATATTTT; V gene: TRBV27; clone size: many; D gene: NA; J gene: TRBJ1-3
CDR3 protein: CASIPQEAGSYEQYF; CDR3 DNA: TGTGCCAGCATCCCACAGGAGGCAGGTTCCTACGAGCAGTACTTC; V gene: TRBV7-8; clone size: NA; D gene: NA; J gene: TRBJ2-7
CDR3 protein: CAVIPARGEWNSPLHF; CDR3 DNA: TGTGCCGTCATCCCCGCTCGCGGCGAATGGAATTCACCCCTCCACTTT; V gene: TRBV7-2; clone size: NA; D gene: NA; J gene: TRBJ1-6
CDR3 protein: CRAPGGTGTYEQYF; CDR3 DNA: TGCAGGGCCCCCGGCGGGACAGGTACCTACGAGCAGTACTTC; V gene: TRBV20-1; clone size: NA; D gene: TRBD1; J gene: TRBJ2-7
CDR3 protein: CASSEWGRLPYEQYF; CDR3 DNA: TGTGCCAGCAGTGAATGGGGCAGGTTGCCCTACGAGCAGTACTTC; V gene: TRBV6-1; clone size: NA; D gene: NA; J gene: TRBJ2-7
CDR3 protein: CASRLLAGGTSGELFF; CDR3 DNA: TGTGCCAGCAGGCTACTAGCGGGGGGGACCAGCGGGGAGCTGTTTTTT; V gene: TRBV12-3/TRBV12-4; clone size: NA; D gene: TRBD2; J gene: TRBJ2-2
CDR3 protein: CAWSRDSNYGYTF; CDR3 DNA: TGTGCCTGGAGCAGGGACAGCAACTATGGCTACACCTTC; V gene: TRBV30; clone size: NA; D gene: TRBD1; J gene: TRBJ1-2
CDR3 protein: CGAGAEIDYGYTF; CDR3 DNA: TGTGGGGCAGGGGCGGAGATAGACTATGGCTACACCTTC; V gene: TRBV2; clone size: many; D gene: NA; J gene: TRBJ1-2
CDR3 protein: CASSTTGSDEQYF; CDR3 DNA: TGTGCCAGCAGTACAACAGGGTCCGACGAGCAGTACTTC; V gene: TRBV12-3/TRBV12-4; clone size: many; D gene: NA; J gene: TRBJ2-7
CDR3 protein: CASSVTLWTSGRSEQYF; CDR3 DNA: TGTGCCAGCAGTGTTACCCTCTGGACTAGCGGGAGAAGCGAGCAGTACTTC; V gene: TRBV6-1; clone size: many; D gene: TRBD2; J gene: TRBJ2-7
CDR3 protein: CASSLGQGVLHF; CDR3 DNA: TGTGCCAGCAGCTTGGGACAGGGGGTTTTGCACTTC; V gene: TRBV5-6; clone size: few; D gene: TRBD1; J gene: TRBJ2-4
CDR3 protein: CASKGTTKGTQYF; CDR3 DNA: TGTGCCAGCAAAGGGACTACGAAGGGGACCCAGTACTTC; V gene: TRBV6-2/TRBV6-3; clone size: NA; D gene: TRBD2; J gene: TRBJ2-5
CDR3 protein: CASLAGQNYEQYF; CDR3 DNA: TGTGCCAGTTTAGCCGGACAGAATTACGAGCAGTACTTC; V gene: TRBV6-1; clone size: NA; D gene: NA; J gene: TRBJ2-7
CDR3 protein: CSARVSGGEAFF; CDR3 DNA: TGCAGTGCTAGGGTGTCAGGGGGTGAAGCTTTCTTT; V gene: TRBV20-1; clone size: many; D gene: TRBD1; J gene: TRBJ1-1
CDR3 protein: CASSVERGAYNEQFF; CDR3 DNA: TGTGCCAGCAGTGTTGAGCGGGGGGCCTACAATGAGCAGTTCTTC; V gene: TRBV2; clone size: many; D gene: TRBD2; J gene: TRBJ2-1
CDR3 protein: CATSPAQGKRETQYF; CDR3 DNA: TGTGCCACCAGCCCGGCCCAGGGGAAGAGGGAGACCCAGTACTTC; V gene: TRBV15; clone size: many; D gene: NA; J gene: TRBJ2-5
CDR3 protein: CATSDLDPNRGRYEQYF; CDR3 DNA: TGTGCCACCAGTGATTTAGACCCGAACAGGGGACGCTACGAGCAGTACTTC; V gene: TRBV24-1; clone size: many; D gene: TRBD1; J gene: TRBJ2-7
CDR3 protein: CASSIRWQDTEAFF; CDR3 DNA: TGCGCCAGCAGCATCAGGTGGCAGGACACTGAAGCTTTCTTT; V gene: TRBV5-1; clone size: NA; D gene: NA; J gene: TRBJ1-1
CDR3 protein: CASRSTGGGSPLHF; CDR3 DNA: TGTGCCAGCAGATCAACAGGGGGGGGTTCACCCCTCCACTTT; V gene: TRBV27; clone size: many; D gene: TRBD1; J gene: TRBJ1-6
CDR3 protein: CASRTFDRGETQYF; CDR3 DNA: TGTGCCAGCAGGACTTTCGACAGGGGGGAGACCCAGTACTTC; V gene: TRBV11-2; clone size: few; D gene: TRBD1; J gene: TRBJ2-5
CDR3 protein: CASSFARGVNSPLHF; CDR3 DNA: TGTGCCAGCAGCTTCGCCAGGGGAGTGAATTCACCCCTCCACTTT; V gene: TRBV5-6; clone size: few; D gene: NA; J gene: TRBJ1-6
CDR3 protein: CASTLRGETQYF; CDR3 DNA: TGTGCCAGCACCCTTCGGGGAGAGACCCAGTACTTC; V gene: TRBV7-2; clone size: many; D gene: NA; J gene: TRBJ2-5
CDR3 protein: CASSYRRGSANYEQYF; CDR3 DNA: TGTGCCAGCAGTTACAGGAGGGGTAGCGCGAATTACGAGCAGTACTTC; V gene: TRBV6-5; clone size: NA; D gene: NA; J gene: TRBJ2-7
CDR3 protein: CASSDKDRGIQETQYF; CDR3 DNA: TGTGCCAGCAGTGATAAGGACAGGGGCATCCAAGAGACCCAGTACTTC; V gene: TRBV6-4; clone size: many; D gene: TRBD1; J gene: TRBJ2-5
CDR3 protein: CASSVGATFQGEQCF; CDR3 DNA: TGTGCCAGCAGCGTAGGAGCCACCTTTCAAGGGGAGCAGTGCTTC; V gene: TRBV9; clone size: few; D gene: NA; J gene: TRBJ2-7
CDR3 protein: CATRGQPNQPQHF; CDR3 DNA: TGTGCCACCAGGGGACAGCCGAATCAGCCCCAGCATTTT; V gene: TRBV24-1; clone size: many; D gene: TRBD1; J gene: TRBJ1-5
CDR3 protein: CSAIKAGLWETQYF; CDR3 DNA: TGCAGTGCTATCAAAGCGGGGCTTTGGGAGACCCAGTACTTC; V gene: TRBV20-1; clone size: many; D gene: TRBD2; J gene: TRBJ2-5
CDR3 protein: CATAGVNLSNQPQHF; CDR3 DNA: TGTGCCACGGCGGGTGTCAATCTTAGCAATCAGCCCCAGCATTTT; V gene: TRBV6-2/TRBV6-3; clone size: NA; D gene: NA; J gene: TRBJ1-5
CDR3 protein: CATCLRTAIKGGYTF; CDR3 DNA: TGTGCCACCTGTCTCCGGACGGCGATTAAGGGAGGCTACACCTTC; V gene: TRBV24-1; clone size: many; D gene: NA; J gene: TRBJ1-2
CDR3 protein: CATSDPGISGNTIYF; CDR3 DNA: TGTGCCACCAGTGATCCCGGGATCTCTGGAAACACCATATATTTT; V gene: TRBV24-1; clone size: many; D gene: NA; J gene: TRBJ1-3
CDR3 protein: CASSFPRRGNYGYTF; CDR3 DNA: TGTGCCAGCAGCTTCCCTAGGAGGGGGAACTATGGCTACACCTTC; V gene: TRBV2; clone size: many; D gene: NA; J gene: TRBJ1-2
CDR3 protein: CASSLGGVGGYTF; CDR3 DNA: TGTGCCAGCAGTTTAGGGGGGGTTGGCGGCTACACCTTC; V gene: TRBV12-3/TRBV12-4; clone size: few; D gene: NA; J gene: TRBJ1-2
CDR3 protein: CASSLQASPNTEAFF; CDR3 DNA: TGCGCCAGCAGCTTACAGGCCTCCCCGAACACTGAAGCTTTCTTT; V gene: TRBV5-1; clone size: many; D gene: NA; J gene: TRBJ1-1